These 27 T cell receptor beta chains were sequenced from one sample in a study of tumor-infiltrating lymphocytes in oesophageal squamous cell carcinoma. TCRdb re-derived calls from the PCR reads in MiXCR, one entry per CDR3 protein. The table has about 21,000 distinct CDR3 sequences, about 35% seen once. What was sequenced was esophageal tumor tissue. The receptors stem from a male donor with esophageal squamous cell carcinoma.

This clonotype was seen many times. CDR3 DNA: TGTGCCAGCAGTCCAATCCGGATGAGGGGGCGGCAAGAGACCCAGTACTTC. It translates to CASSPIRMRGRQETQYF. V usage is TRBV11-2 and J usage is TRBJ2-5, with TRBD1 matching 7 bases. The V segment lost 6 bases and the J segment 2 bases; nucleotides outside the gene matches: 15. The CDR3 spans 17 residues. Germline values: CDR1 SGHAT, CDR2 FQNNGV.

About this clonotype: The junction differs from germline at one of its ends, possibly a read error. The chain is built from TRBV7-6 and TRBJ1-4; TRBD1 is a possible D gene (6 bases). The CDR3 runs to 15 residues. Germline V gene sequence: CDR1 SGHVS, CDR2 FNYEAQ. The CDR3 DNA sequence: TGTGCTAGCAGCTCACAGGGTTCAACCCATGAAAAACTGTTTTTT. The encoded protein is CASSSQGSTHEKLFF. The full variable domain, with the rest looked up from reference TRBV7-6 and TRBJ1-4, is GAGVSQSPRYKVTKRGQDVALRCDPISGHVSLYWYRQALGQGPEFLTYFNYEAQQDKSGLPNDRFSAERPEGSISTLTIQRTEQRDSAMYRCASSSQGSTHEKLFFGSGTQLSVL.

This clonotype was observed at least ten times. The CDR3 coding sequence is TGTGCCAGCAGCTTAGATCGATGGGAGACAACCTACGAGCAGTACTTC. Its protein product is CASSLDRWETTYEQYF. This chain joins TRBV11-2 and TRBJ2-7; tentatively, D is TRBD2 (5 bases). This CDR3 is 16 amino acids long. Germline values: CDR1 SGHAT, CDR2 FQNNGV. V was cut by 0 bases and J by 2 bases, with 14 bases left in between.

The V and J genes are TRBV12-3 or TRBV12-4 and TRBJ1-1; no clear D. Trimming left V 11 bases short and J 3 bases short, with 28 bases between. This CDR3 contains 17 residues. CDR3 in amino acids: CAVTFWQRRGSYTEAFF. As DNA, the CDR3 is TGTGCCGTAACTTTTTGGCAGCGTCGAGGGAGCTACACTGAAGCTTTCTTT.

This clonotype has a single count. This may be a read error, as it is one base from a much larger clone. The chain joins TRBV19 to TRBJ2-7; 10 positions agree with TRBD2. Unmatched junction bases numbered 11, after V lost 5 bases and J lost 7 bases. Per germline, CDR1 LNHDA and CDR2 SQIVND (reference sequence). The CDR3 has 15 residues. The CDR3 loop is CASSVASGSLREQYF. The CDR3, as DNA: TGTGCCAGTAGTGTTGCTAGCGGGAGCCTGAGAGAGCAGTACTTC.

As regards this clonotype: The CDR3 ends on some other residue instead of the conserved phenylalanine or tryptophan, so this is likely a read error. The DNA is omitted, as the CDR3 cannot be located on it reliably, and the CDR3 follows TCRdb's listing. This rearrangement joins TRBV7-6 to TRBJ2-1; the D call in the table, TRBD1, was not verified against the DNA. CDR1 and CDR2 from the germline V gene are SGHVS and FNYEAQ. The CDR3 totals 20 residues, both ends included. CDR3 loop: CASSLTGLSGTANYGYTFGS.

The CDR3 protein is CASSLHETRNSPLHF. The CDR3 DNA reads TGTGCCAGCAGCTTACACGAGACAAGAAATTCACCCCTCCACTTT. This chain links TRBV7-9 with TRBJ1-6, with D unresolved. Germline CDR1 and CDR2: SEHNR and FQNEAQ (reference sequence). The V end was cut by 2 bases, the J end by 7 bases, with 12 bases between. This CDR3 spans 15 amino acids.

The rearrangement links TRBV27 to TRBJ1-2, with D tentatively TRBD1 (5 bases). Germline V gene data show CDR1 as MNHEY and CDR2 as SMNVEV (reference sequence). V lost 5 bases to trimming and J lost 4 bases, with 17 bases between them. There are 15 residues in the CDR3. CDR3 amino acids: CASSPLGEAGYGYTF. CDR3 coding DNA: TGTGCCAGCAGTCCCTTGGGGGAAGCGGGCTATGGCTACACCTTC.

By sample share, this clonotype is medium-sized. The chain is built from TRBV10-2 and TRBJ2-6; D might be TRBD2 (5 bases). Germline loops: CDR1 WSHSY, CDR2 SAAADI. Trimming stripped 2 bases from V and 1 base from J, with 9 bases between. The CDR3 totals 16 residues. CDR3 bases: TGCGCCAGCAGTGAGCATCCGGGATCTGGGGCCAACGTCCTGACTTTC. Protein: CASSEHPGSGANVLTF.

CDR3: CASSLARGRLTDTQYF. The DNA for the CDR3 is TGTGCCAGCAGCTTAGCAAGGGGGCGGCTCACAGATACGCAGTATTTT. The chain combines TRBV7-9 with TRBJ2-3, with 7 bases lining up with TRBD1. The CDR3 extends over 16 amino acids. With V trimmed by 0 bases and J by 2 bases, 5 bases remained unmatched. Germline V gene lookup returns CDR1 SEHNR and CDR2 FQNEAQ (reference sequence).

The CDR3 reads CASHLRGDEAFF. The CDR3 nucleotides are TGTGCCAGCCACTTGCGGGGGGATGAAGCTTTCTTT. The rearrangement joins TRBV7-4 to TRBJ1-1, with a weak D call TRBD1 (5 bases). V was pared by 8 bases and J by 7 bases, with 14 bases between. The CDR3 has 12 amino acids. Per the germline V gene, CDR1 is SGHVT and CDR2 is SQSDAQ.

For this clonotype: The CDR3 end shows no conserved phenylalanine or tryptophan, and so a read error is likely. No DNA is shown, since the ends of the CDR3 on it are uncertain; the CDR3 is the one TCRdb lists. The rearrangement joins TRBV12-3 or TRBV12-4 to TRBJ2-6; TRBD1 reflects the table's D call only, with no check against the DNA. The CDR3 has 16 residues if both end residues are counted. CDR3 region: CASSFITTQETQYFGA.

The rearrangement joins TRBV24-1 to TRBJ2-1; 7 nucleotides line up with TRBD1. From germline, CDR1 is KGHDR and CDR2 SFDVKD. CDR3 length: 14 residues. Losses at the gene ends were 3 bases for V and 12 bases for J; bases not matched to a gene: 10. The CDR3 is CATSDPTGSDTQFF. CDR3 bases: TGTGCCACCAGTGATCCGACAGGGTCAGATACGCAGTTCTTC.

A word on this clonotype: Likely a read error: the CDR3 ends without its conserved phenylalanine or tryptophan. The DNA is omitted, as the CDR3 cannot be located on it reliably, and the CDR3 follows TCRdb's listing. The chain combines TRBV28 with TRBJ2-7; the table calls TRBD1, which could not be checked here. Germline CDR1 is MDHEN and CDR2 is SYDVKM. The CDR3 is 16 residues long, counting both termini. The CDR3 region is CASSPIGQVIGYTFGS.

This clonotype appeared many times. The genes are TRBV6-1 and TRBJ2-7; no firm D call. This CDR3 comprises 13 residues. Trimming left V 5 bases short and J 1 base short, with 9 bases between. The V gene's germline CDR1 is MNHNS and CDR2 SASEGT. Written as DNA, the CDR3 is TGTGCCAGCAGTTATAGTGGTTCCTACGAGCAGTACTTC. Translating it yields CASSYSGSYEQYF.

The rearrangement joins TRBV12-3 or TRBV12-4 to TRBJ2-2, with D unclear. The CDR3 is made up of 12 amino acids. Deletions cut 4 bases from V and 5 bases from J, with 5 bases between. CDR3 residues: CASSSITGELFF. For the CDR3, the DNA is TGTGCCAGCAGTTCCATAACCGGGGAGCTGTTTTTT.

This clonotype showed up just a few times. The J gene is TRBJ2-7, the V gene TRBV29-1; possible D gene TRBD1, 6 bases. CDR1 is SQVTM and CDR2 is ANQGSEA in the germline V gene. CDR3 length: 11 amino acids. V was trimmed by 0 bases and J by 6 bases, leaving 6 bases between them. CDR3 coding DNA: TGCAGCGTTGAAGACAGGGGCGAGCAGTACTTC. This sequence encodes CSVEDRGEQYF.

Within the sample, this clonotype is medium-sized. CDR3 sequence: CASSLLNEQFF. CDR3 in DNA: TGTGCCAGCAGCCTCCTGAATGAGCAGTTCTTC. This chain connects TRBV7-8 to TRBJ2-1, with unresolved D. The ends were cut back, 5 bases at V and 7 bases at J, with 6 bases in the middle. Germline CDR1 and CDR2: SGHVS and FQNEAQ. This CDR3 region has 11 residues. The variable domain in full, with the rest retrieved from reference TRBV7-8 and TRBJ2-1, is GAGVSQSPRYKVAKRGQDVALRCDPISGHVSLFWYQQALGQGPEFLTYFQNEAQLDKSGLPSDRFFAERPEGSVSTLKIQRTQQEDSAVYLCASSLLNEQFFGPGTRLTVL.

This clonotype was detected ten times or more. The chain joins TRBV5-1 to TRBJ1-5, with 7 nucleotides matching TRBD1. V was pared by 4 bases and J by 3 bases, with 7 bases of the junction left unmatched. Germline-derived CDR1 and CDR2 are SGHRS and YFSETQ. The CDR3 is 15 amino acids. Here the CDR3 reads CASSPTGSDNQPQHF. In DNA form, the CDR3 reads TGCGCCAGCAGCCCGACAGGGAGTGACAATCAGCCCCAGCATTTT.

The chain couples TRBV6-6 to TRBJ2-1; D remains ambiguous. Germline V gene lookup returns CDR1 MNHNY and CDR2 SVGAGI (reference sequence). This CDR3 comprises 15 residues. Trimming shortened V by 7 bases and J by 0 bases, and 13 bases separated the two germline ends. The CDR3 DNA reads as TGTGCCAGCAACACGGAATCAAGCTCCTACAATGAGCAGTTCTTC. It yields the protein CASNTESSSYNEQFF.

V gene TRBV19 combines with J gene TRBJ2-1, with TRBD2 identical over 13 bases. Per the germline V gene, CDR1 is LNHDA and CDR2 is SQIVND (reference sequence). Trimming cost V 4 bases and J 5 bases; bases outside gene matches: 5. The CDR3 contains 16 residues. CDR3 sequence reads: CASSKTSGRADNEQFF. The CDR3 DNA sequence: TGTGCCAGTAGTAAAACTAGCGGGAGGGCGGACAATGAGCAGTTCTTC.

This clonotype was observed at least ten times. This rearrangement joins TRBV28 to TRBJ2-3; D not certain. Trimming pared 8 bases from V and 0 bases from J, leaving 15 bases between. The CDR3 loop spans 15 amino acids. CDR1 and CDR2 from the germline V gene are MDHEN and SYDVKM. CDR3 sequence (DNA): TGTGCCAGCGCCCTAAAACCTCCTAGCACAGATACGCAGTATTTT. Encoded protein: CASALKPPSTDTQYF.

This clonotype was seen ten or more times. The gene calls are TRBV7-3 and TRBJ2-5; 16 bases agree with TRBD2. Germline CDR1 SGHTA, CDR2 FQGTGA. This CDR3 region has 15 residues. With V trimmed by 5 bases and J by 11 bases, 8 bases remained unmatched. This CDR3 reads CASSPGTSGRDEQYF. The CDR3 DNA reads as TGTGCCAGCAGCCCGGGGACTAGCGGGAGGGATGAGCAGTACTTC.

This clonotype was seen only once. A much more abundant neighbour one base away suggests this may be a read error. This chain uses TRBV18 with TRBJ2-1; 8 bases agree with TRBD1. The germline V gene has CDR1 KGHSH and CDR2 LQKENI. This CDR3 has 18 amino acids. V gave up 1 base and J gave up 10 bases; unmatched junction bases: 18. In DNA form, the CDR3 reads TGTGCCAGCTCACCACAGGAGGAGGACAGGGAAAGCTCCTACGAGCAGTTCTTC. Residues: CASSPQEEDRESSYEQFF.

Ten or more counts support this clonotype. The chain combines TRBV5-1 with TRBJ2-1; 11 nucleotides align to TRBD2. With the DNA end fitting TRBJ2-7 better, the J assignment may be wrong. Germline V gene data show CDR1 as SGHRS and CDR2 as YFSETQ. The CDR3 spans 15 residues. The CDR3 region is CASSLTSGSYNEQYF. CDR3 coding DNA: TGCGCCAGCAGCTTAACTAGCGGGAGTTATAATGAGCAGTACTTC.

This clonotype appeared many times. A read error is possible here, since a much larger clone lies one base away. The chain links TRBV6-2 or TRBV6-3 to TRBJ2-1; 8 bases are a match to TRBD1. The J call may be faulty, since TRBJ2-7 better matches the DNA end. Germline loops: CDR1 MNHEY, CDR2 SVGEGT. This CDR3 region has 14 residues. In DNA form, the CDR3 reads TGTGCCAGCAGTACCCCGGACAGGGCAAATGAGCAGTACTTC. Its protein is CASSTPDRANEQYF.

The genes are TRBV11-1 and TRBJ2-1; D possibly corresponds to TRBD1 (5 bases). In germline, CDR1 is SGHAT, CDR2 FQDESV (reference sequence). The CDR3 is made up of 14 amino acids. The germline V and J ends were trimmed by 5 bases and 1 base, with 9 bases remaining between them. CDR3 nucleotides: TGTGCCAGCAGCATAGACAGTTCCTACAATGAGCAGTTCTTC. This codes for CASSIDSSYNEQFF.